This passage covers 17 T cell receptor beta chains from one sample sequenced in a study of T cells in Graves' hyperthyroidism and ophthalmopathy. Template material for amplifying TCR beta CDR3 regions consisted of RNA transcripts. Initially, a first-round RT-PCR of the TCR CDR3 employed the HTBI primer set. TCRdb independently ran MiXCR on the multiplex PCR reads; one entry per CDR3 protein. Among fewer than 700,000 distinct CDR3 sequences, roughly 16% were seen once, and the ten largest hold 3.8%. The sample taken for sequencing was blood. The receptor source for this set is a woman aged 25 to 45 with Graves' hyperthyroidism.

CDR3 residues: CASSQVGGLAPEQYF. The CDR3 bases are TGCGCCAGCAGCCAAGTTGGGGGACTAGCTCCCGAGCAGTACTTC. The chain employs TRBV4-3 and TRBJ2-7; 9 bases line up with TRBD2. Germline V gene data show CDR1 as LGHNA and CDR2 as YSLEER. This CDR3 contains 15 residues. The V gene end was trimmed by 1 base and the J gene end by 6 bases; junction bases not matched to a gene: 7.

The chain combines TRBV7-3 with TRBJ2-3; D possibly corresponds to TRBD2 (6 bases). V lost 1 base and J lost 2, with 16 bases in between. The CDR3 spans 17 residues. Germline loops: CDR1 SGHTA, CDR2 FQGTGA. The CDR3 DNA reads as TGTGCCAGCAGCTTAAACACCGTCGGGGGATACACAGATACGCAGTATTTT. Translated, it gives CASSLNTVGGYTDTQYF.

Only a few counts were recorded for this clonotype. The rearrangement uses TRBV6-1 and TRBJ1-2; a possible D gene is TRBD1 (5 bases). Trimming shortened V by 2 bases and J by 4 bases, and 11 bases separated the two germline ends. CDR3 length: 14 amino acids. Germline V gives CDR1 MNHNS, CDR2 SASEGT. For the CDR3, the DNA is TGTGCCAGCAGTGAAACCCAGGGTATCTATGGCTACACCTTC. It yields the protein CASSETQGIYGYTF.

In regard to this clonotype: A read error is likely, as this CDR3 ends without the conserved phenylalanine or tryptophan. V usage is TRBV20-1 and J usage is TRBJ2-3, with D perhaps assigned TRBD1 or TRBD2 (5 bases each). CDR1 and CDR2 (germline): DFQATT, SNEGSKA (reference sequence). The CDR3 has 14 residues. Trimming took 2 bases from V and 0 from J, leaving 9 bases between them. This CDR3 reads CSARRGPSTDTQYS. The CDR3 DNA sequence: TGCAGTGCTAGACGGGGCCCTAGCACAGATACGCAGTATTCT.

This rearrangement joins TRBV4-2 to TRBJ1-5; no definite D call. Germline values: CDR1 LGHNA, CDR2 YNFKEQ. This CDR3 is built from 14 residues. Trimming shortened V by 4 bases and J by 9 bases, and 16 bases separated the two germline ends. CDR3 bases: TGTGCCAGCAGCCCCGGACCCAGTAGACCGCCCCAGCATTTT. Protein: CASSPGPSRPPQHF.

This clonotype was found once. The chain employs TRBV19 and TRBJ1-2; no firm D call. CDR1 LNHDA and CDR2 SQIVND come from the germline V gene (reference sequence). The V end was cut by 2 bases, the J end by 5 bases, with 12 bases between. The CDR3 is 14 residues long. The DNA for the CDR3 is TGTGCCAGTAGTATAACCCCAGCTGAGTATGGCTACACCTTC. This gives the protein CASSITPAEYGYTF.

This clonotype was observed a few times. The chain carries TRBV24-1 and TRBJ2-1, with D possibly TRBD2 on 6 matching bases. Germline V gene sequence: CDR1 KGHDR, CDR2 SFDVKD. V lost 0 bases, J lost 1 base, and 24 bases lay in between. CDR3 size: 21 residues. In DNA, the CDR3 is TGTGCCACCAGTGATTTGCAGGGTGTAGCGGCCATCCCGGGATCCTACAATGAGCAGTTCTTC. This translates into CATSDLQGVAAIPGSYNEQFF.

This chain connects TRBV6-4 to TRBJ2-7; tentatively, D is TRBD1 (6 bases). Germline V gene lookup returns CDR1 MRHNA and CDR2 SNTAGT. The CDR3 sequence is 13 residues long. V was cut by 7 bases and J by 0 bases, with 10 bases left in between. CDR3 sequence: CASIGGSSYEQYF. CDR3 nucleotides: TGTGCCAGCATAGGGGGTAGCTCCTACGAGCAGTACTTC.

About this clonotype itself: A much larger clone lies a single base off, so this may be a read error. The rearrangement links TRBV7-2 to TRBJ2-1; TRBD1 is a possible D gene (5 bases). V was clipped by 5 bases and J by 5 bases, with 16 bases between them. This CDR3 has 15 amino acids. Germline V gene sequence: CDR1 SGHTA, CDR2 FQGNSA. CDR3 sequence reads: CASSPDRRRDNEQFF. CDR3 DNA: TGTGCCAGCAGCCCCGACAGACGTCGGGACAATGAGCAGTTCTTC.

The chain combines TRBV28 with TRBJ2-7, with 16 bases matching TRBD2. J gave up 0 bases and V 6 bases, and 14 bases lay outside the gene matches. CDR1 and CDR2 from the germline V gene are MDHEN and SYDVKM. This CDR3 contains 20 residues. CDR3 coding DNA: TGTGCCAGCAGCCACAGTCCGGGACTAGCGGGAGGGCCCTTCTCCTACGAGCAGTACTTC. Its protein is CASSHSPGLAGGPFSYEQYF.

This clonotype was seen a few times. The genes are TRBV9 and TRBJ1-6; 8 positions agree with TRBD1. CDR1 is SGDLS and CDR2 is YYNGEE in the germline V gene. Trimming cost V 3 bases and J 7 bases; bases outside gene matches: 12. CDR3 length: 17 residues. Here the CDR3 reads CASSGVVDRASNSPLHF. The CDR3 DNA sequence: TGTGCCAGCAGCGGAGTTGTGGACAGGGCAAGCAATTCACCCCTCCACTTT.

The gene calls are TRBV19 and TRBJ2-1; TRBD1 matches at 7 bases. With V trimmed by 4 bases and J by 10 bases, 10 bases remained unmatched. There are 14 residues in the CDR3. Germline CDR1 LNHDA, CDR2 SQIVND (reference sequence). The CDR3 reads CASSNPPETGEQFF. As DNA, the CDR3 is TGTGCCAGTAGTAACCCCCCTGAGACAGGGGAGCAGTTCTTC.

This clonotype was picked up one time. The J gene is TRBJ2-1, the V gene TRBV7-3; 7 nucleotides agree with TRBD2. V lost 1 base and J lost 2; bases outside the gene matches: 11. CDR3 length equals 18 residues. The germline CDR1 and CDR2 sequences are SGHTA and FQGTGA. The CDR3 coding sequence is TGTGCCAGCAGCTTAAATCGGGCAAGGGAGGGCACCTACAATGAGCAGTTCTTC. Protein product: CASSLNRAREGTYNEQFF.

The J gene is TRBJ2-7, the V gene TRBV28; D might be TRBD1 (6 bases). The CDR3 extends over 13 amino acids. Per the germline V gene, CDR1 is MDHEN and CDR2 is SYDVKM. Trimming left V 7 bases short and J 5 bases short, with 15 bases between. CDR3 DNA: TGTGCCAGCATCAACAGGGACACGAACGAGCAGTACTTC. This codes for CASINRDTNEQYF. The variable domain in full, completed from reference TRBV28 and TRBJ2-7, reads DVKVTQSSRYLVKRTGEKVFLECVQDMDHENMFWYRQDPGLGLRLIYFSYDVKMKEKGDIPEGYSVSREKKERFSLILESASTNQTSMYLCASINRDTNEQYFGPGTRLTVT.

This chain links TRBV19 with TRBJ2-4, with 10 bases lining up with TRBD1. J gave up 5 bases and V 6 bases, and 4 bases lay outside the gene matches. This CDR3 is built from 14 residues. The germline CDR1 and CDR2 sequences are LNHDA and SQIVND (reference sequence). CDR3 nucleotide sequence: TGTGCCAGTAGCCAGACAGGGGGCCAAAACATTCAGTACTTC. Amino acids: CASSQTGGQNIQYF.

This clonotype has ten or more counts. The chain is built from TRBV28 and TRBJ2-1; 9 positions match TRBD2. Looked up from germline, CDR1 is MDHEN and CDR2 is SYDVKM. The CDR3 runs 14 residues. The junction had 3 bases not matched to a gene; V was cut back by 4 bases and J by 5 bases. The CDR3 is CASSSSGRNNEQFF. CDR3 in DNA: TGTGCCAGCAGTTCCAGCGGGAGGAACAATGAGCAGTTCTTC.

The chain links TRBV5-6 to TRBJ2-3; 8 bases are shared with TRBD1. Looked up from germline, CDR1 is SGHDT and CDR2 is YYEEEE. V trimming: 4 bases; J trimming: 1 base; junction bases outside the gene matches: 5. This CDR3 has 15 residues. CDR3 region: CASSEDRVGTDTQYF. The CDR3 coding sequence is TGTGCCAGCAGCGAGGACAGGGTTGGCACAGATACGCAGTATTTT.